This section outlines one TCR beta chain sequence together with its context. TCRdb's table, derived via immunoSEQ multiplex PCR, lists solely in-frame clones and lacks some. Here the sample spans approximately 500,000 clones, approximately 91% being singletons. The entry originates in a study of blood T cell repertoires in COVID-19. This TCR was sampled from a woman aged 45 to 65 with COVID-19, enrolled during active disease. Sample: peripheral blood.

The CDR3: CASSDQGVYGYTF. The CDR3 DNA reads TGTGCCAGCAGTGATCAGGGCGTCTATGGCTACACCTTC. This chain links TRBV2 with TRBJ1-2; TRBD1 is a possible D gene (5 bases). V lost 3 bases and J 4 bases, leaving 9 bases between the germline ends. Germline CDR1 SNHLY, CDR2 FYNNEI. This CDR3 comprises 13 residues. Together with reference TRBV2 and TRBJ1-2, the CDR3 gives the full variable domain: EPEVTQTPSHQVTQMGQEVILRCVPISNHLYFYWYRQILGQKVEFLVSFYNNEISEKSEIFDDQFSVERPDGSNFTLKIRSTKLEDSAMYFCASSDQGVYGYTFGSGTRLTVV.